The subject of this entry is one TCR beta chain. The data are from a study of blood T cell repertoires in COVID-19. Study-level information: The samples span acute and convalescent COVID-19 from the United States, Italy and Spain. In each case, the material was cDNA or gDNA derived from T cells, B-cell-depleted T cells, or PBMCs.

The CDR3 covers 13 residues. Trimming took off 7 bases at V and 1 base at J, with 10 bases between the two ends. The germline V gene encodes CDR1 KGHSH and CDR2 LQKENI. In the study's own analysis: Using reference gene primer amplification, nucleated cell counts were estimated. Profiled with immunoSEQ multiplex PCR; TCRdb holds only in-frame clones, not every one. The D gene and trimming were derived from the DNA, and the V and J assignments and clone size from that table. The table shows more than 120,000 clones, with around 83% occurring only once. Sequenced: peripheral blood. This chain joins TRBV18 and TRBJ1-1; no firm D call. The receptor was derived from a human donor with acute or convalescent COVID-19. The donor label of this sample is uncertain. Here the CDR3 reads CASCAAGNTEAFF. The CDR3 DNA sequence: TGTGCCAGCTGCGCCGCAGGGAACACTGAAGCTTTCTTT.